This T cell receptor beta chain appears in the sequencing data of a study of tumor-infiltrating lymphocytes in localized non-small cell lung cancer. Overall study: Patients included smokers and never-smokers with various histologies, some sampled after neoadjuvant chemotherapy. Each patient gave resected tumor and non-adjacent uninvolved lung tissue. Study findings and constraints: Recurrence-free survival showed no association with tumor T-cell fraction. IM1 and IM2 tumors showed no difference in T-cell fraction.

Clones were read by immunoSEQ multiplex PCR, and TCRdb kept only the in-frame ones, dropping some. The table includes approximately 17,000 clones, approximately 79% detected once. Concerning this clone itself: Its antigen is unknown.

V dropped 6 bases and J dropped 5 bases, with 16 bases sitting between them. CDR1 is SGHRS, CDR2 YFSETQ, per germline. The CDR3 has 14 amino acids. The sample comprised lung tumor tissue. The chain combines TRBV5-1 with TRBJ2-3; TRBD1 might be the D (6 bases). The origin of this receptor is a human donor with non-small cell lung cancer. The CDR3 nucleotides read TGCGCCAGCATTCAGACAGGCCTTGGAGATACGCAGTATTTT. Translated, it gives CASIQTGLGDTQYF.